Listed below are T cell receptor beta chains from one sample, sequenced in a study of identical twins. Each CDR3 protein is one row after TCRdb ran MiXCR on the 5' RACE reads. The data hold more than 1.5 million distinct CDR3 sequences, with about 32% observed a single time. The sequenced sample was cord blood. The receptor source for this set is a newborn girl in good health. Both conserved end residues are part of each CDR3. A D gene is named only where the DNA matches it firmly. Clone sizes are given selectively: once, few, many, or a class where the clone is expanded.

>TRBJ2-6|TRBV20-1|-|-
CSARDRAGANVLTF
TGCAGTGCTAGAGACAGGGCTGGGGCCAACGTCCTGACTTTC
>TRBJ1-5|TRBV28|-|-
CASDRDNNQPQHF
TGTGCCAGCGACCGAGACAACAATCAGCCCCAGCATTTT
>TRBJ2-7|TRBV7-9|-|TRBD2
CASSSPFSGVNNEQYF
TGTGCCAGCAGCTCTCCGTTTAGCGGGGTTAACAATGAGCAGTACTTC
>TRBJ2-1|TRBV4-1|-|-
CASSGMRVSYNEQFF
TGCGCCAGCAGCGGGATGCGGGTCTCCTACAATGAGCAGTTCTTC
>TRBJ2-1|TRBV20-1|-|TRBD1
CSASETGVVGEQFF
TGCAGTGCTAGTGAGACAGGGGTCGTTGGTGAGCAGTTCTTC
>TRBJ2-1|TRBV20-1|-|TRBD1
CSARGQGVSYNEQFF
TGCAGTGCTAGAGGACAGGGCGTATCCTACAATGAGCAGTTCTTC
>TRBJ1-6|TRBV28|few|-
CASSLTDTDYNSPLHF
TGTGCCAGCAGTTTGACGGACACCGACTATAATTCACCCCTCCACTTT
>TRBJ1-2|TRBV27|many|TRBD1
CASSTGGGYGYTF
TGTGCCAGCAGCACAGGGGGCGGCTATGGCTACACCTTC
>TRBJ2-1|TRBV5-6|many|-
CASSLAHSYNEQFF
TGTGCCAGCAGCTTGGCCCATTCCTACAATGAGCAGTTCTTC
>TRBJ2-3|TRBV20-1|-|TRBD2
CRTSATGGGTQYF
TGCAGGACTAGCGCCACGGGGGGAGGTACGCAGTATTTT
>TRBJ1-2|TRBV7-2|-|-
CASSSRGTTYGYTF
TGTGCCAGCAGCTCGAGGGGGACCACCTATGGCTACACCTTC
>TRBJ1-1|TRBV21-1|-|-
CASSKAPGRHTEAFF
TGTGCCAGCAGCAAAGCCCCAGGGAGGCACACTGAAGCTTTCTTT